This T cell receptor beta chain was identified during a study of blood T cell repertoires in COVID-19. This clone has a single count. Germline-derived CDR1 and CDR2 are GTSNPN and SVGIG (reference sequence). The CDR3 contains 14 residues. V lost 4 bases and J 8 bases, leaving 17 bases between the germline ends. Two consecutive negative NP/OP PCR tests, clearance, or resolved symptoms defined Cohort 3 recovery. Authors' methods: It was from reference gene primer amplification that nucleated cell counts were estimated. Using immunoSEQ multiplex PCR, the repertoire was profiled, and TCRdb retains in-frame clones only, with some absent. The V and J calls and clone size are taken from that table; D and trimming were inferred from the DNA. Of about 380,000 clones listed, less than 90% are singletons.

The chain uses TRBV30 and TRBJ1-4; D unclear. Sequences were obtained from PBMCs or T cells enriched from blood (not recorded which). This TCR derives from a woman in her 30s who had recovered from COVID-19. CDR3 sequence: CAWNPREGGEKLFF. The DNA of the CDR3 is TGTGCCTGGAATCCGAGGGAGGGAGGAGAAAAACTGTTTTTT.